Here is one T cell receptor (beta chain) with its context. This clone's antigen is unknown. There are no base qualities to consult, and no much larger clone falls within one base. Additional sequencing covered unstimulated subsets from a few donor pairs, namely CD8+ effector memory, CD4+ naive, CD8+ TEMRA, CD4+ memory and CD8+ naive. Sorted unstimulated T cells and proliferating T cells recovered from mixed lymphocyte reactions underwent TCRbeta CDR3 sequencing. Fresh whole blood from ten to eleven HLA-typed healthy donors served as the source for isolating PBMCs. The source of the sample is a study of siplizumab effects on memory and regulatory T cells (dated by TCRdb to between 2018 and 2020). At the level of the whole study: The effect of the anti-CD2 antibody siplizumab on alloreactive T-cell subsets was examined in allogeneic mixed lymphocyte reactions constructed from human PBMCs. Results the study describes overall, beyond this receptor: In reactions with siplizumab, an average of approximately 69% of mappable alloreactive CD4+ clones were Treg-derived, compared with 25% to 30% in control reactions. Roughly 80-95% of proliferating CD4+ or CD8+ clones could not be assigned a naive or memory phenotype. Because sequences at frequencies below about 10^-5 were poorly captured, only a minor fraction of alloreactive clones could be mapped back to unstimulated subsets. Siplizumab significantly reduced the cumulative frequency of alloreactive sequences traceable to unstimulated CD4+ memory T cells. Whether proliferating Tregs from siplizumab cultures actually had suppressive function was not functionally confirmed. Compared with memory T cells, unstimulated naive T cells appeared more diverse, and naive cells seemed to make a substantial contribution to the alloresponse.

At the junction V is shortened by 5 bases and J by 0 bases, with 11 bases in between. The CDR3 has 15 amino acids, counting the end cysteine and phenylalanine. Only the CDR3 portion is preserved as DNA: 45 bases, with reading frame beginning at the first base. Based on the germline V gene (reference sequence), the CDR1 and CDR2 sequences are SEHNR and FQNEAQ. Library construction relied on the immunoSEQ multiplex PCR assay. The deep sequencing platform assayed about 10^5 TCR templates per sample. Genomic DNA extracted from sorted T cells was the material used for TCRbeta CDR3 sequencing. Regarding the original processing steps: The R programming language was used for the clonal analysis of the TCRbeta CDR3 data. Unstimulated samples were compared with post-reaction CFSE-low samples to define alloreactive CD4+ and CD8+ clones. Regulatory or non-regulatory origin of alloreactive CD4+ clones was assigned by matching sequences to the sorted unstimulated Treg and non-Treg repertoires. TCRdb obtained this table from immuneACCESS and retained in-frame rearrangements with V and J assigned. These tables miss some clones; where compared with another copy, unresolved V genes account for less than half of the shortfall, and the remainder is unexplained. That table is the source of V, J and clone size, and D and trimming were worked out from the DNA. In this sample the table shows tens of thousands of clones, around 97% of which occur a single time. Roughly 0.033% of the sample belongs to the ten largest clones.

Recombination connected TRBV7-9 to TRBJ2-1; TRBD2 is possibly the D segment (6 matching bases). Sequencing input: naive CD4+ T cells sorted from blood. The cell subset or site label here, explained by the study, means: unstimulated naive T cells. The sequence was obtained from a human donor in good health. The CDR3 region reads CASSLRDFSYNEQFF. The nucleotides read TGTGCCAGCAGCCTCCGGGACTTCTCCTACAATGAGCAGTTCTTC.